The T cell receptor (beta chain) under discussion was sequenced for a study of shared clonotypes between healthy human individuals. Naivety among CD8 cells was defined by CD45RO negativity and positive CCR7 selection, thereby excluding terminally differentiated effector memory CD45RA+ cells. CDR3 length equals 15 residues. V dropped 2 bases and J dropped 1; count of bases not matched to a gene: 4. The germline CDR1 and CDR2 sequences are SGHVS and FQNEAQ. Whole-study results and caveats: Against clonotypes common to all four donors, non-shared ones had lower generation probabilities.

Concerning this clone itself: Its cognate antigen is unknown.

On sorted subsets, replicate PCRs used 200 ng DNA, or 25,000 to 35,000 T cell genomes. Using immunoSEQ multiplex PCR, the repertoire was profiled, and TCRdb retains in-frame clones only, with some absent. The sample includes about 2 million clones, roughly 94% of them seen just once. This TCR came from a man aged 18 to 30 in good health. V is TRBV7-8 and J is TRBJ1-1; 7 bases map to TRBD1. The sample was naive CD8+ T cells sorted from blood. CDR3 in amino acids: CASSLTGEGNTEAFF. As DNA, the CDR3 is TGTGCCAGCAGCTTAACAGGGGAAGGGAACACTGAAGCTTTCTTT.